This is a list of T cell receptor beta chains from one sample in a study of T cell responses to AZD1222 COVID-19 vaccine. The table came from immunoSEQ multiplex PCR; TCRdb's copy has only in-frame clones and leaves some out. The sample lists around 130,000 clones, around 88% occurring once. The sample in question was peripheral blood, obtained on day 0 of AZD1222 vaccination. The receptors were gathered from an adult in good health. The CDR3 runs from the conserved cysteine through the conserved F or W. The order of the fields is J gene, V gene, D gene, clone size, CDR3 DNA, CDR3 protein. D genes are given only for firm matches. A row's size may be missing; if present it is once, few, many or a size class.

J gene: TRBJ2-2; V gene: TRBV29-1; D gene: .; clone size: once; CDR3 DNA: TGCAGCGTTATGGGCGGGCCGAACACCGGGGAGCTGTTTTTT; CDR3 protein: CSVMGGPNTGELFF
J gene: TRBJ1-6; V gene: TRBV19; D gene: .; clone size: .; CDR3 DNA: TGTGCCAGTAGCCCCTTGACACCCGATGGCACACCCCTCCACTTT; CDR3 protein: CASSPLTPDGTPLHF
J gene: TRBJ1-6; V gene: TRBV7-9; D gene: TRBD1; clone size: .; CDR3 DNA: TGTGCCAGCAGCTTACCCTCGACAGGGTTGGGGTCACCCCTCCACTTT; CDR3 protein: CASSLPSTGLGSPLHF
J gene: TRBJ1-1; V gene: TRBV2; D gene: .; clone size: .; CDR3 DNA: TGTGCCAGCAGTGAAGAGGGCAGGGAGAACACTGAAGCTTTCTTT; CDR3 protein: CASSEEGRENTEAFF
J gene: TRBJ2-7; V gene: TRBV5-6; D gene: TRBD1; clone size: .; CDR3 DNA: TGTGCCAGCAGCCCGTGGGGGACAGGGGACTACGAGCAGTACTTC; CDR3 protein: CASSPWGTGDYEQYF
J gene: TRBJ2-1; V gene: TRBV30; D gene: .; clone size: few; CDR3 DNA: TGTGCCTCGACAGGGGAGCGGGAGGTTTACAATGAGCAGTTCTTC; CDR3 protein: CASTGEREVYNEQFF
J gene: TRBJ2-7; V gene: TRBV20-1; D gene: .; clone size: .; CDR3 DNA: TGCAGTGCTAGACCCTTCGAGCAGTACTTC; CDR3 protein: CSARPFEQYF
J gene: TRBJ1-4; V gene: TRBV5-8; D gene: .; clone size: .; CDR3 DNA: TGTGCCAGCAGCTTGGTTCTGGCAACCCGGGTCGAAAAACTGTTTTTT; CDR3 protein: CASSLVLATRVEKLFF
J gene: TRBJ2-1; V gene: TRBV18; D gene: .; clone size: .; CDR3 DNA: TGTGCTTCGGGGCCAGGTTACGATGAGCAGTTCTTC; CDR3 protein: CASGPGYDEQFF
J gene: TRBJ2-1; V gene: TRBV3-1/TRBV3-2; D gene: TRBD2; clone size: .; CDR3 DNA: TGTGCCAGCAGCAAAACCGGGACTAGAGCCTACAATGAGCAGTTCTTC; CDR3 protein: CASSKTGTRAYNEQFF
J gene: TRBJ1-1; V gene: TRBV6-1; D gene: TRBD1; clone size: few; CDR3 DNA: TGTGCCAGCAGTGAAAAACAGGGGGCGACTGAAGCTTTCTTT; CDR3 protein: CASSEKQGATEAFF
J gene: TRBJ2-7; V gene: TRBV15; D gene: .; clone size: .; CDR3 DNA: TGTGCCACCAGCTCAGACATATTCACCTACGAGCAGTACTTC; CDR3 protein: CATSSDIFTYEQYF
J gene: TRBJ1-3; V gene: TRBV19; D gene: .; clone size: .; CDR3 DNA: TGTGCCAGTAGTATACGACGGAACTCTGGAAACACCATATATTTT; CDR3 protein: CASSIRRNSGNTIYF
J gene: TRBJ1-1; V gene: TRBV4-2; D gene: .; clone size: few; CDR3 DNA: TGTGCCAGCAGCCAAGCCGAGGTTCAGAACACTGAAGCTTTCTTT; CDR3 protein: CASSQAEVQNTEAFF
J gene: TRBJ2-1; V gene: TRBV7-8; D gene: .; clone size: .; CDR3 DNA: TGTGCCAGCAGCCCGACCATGGCGTCCTACAATGAGCAGTTCTTC; CDR3 protein: CASSPTMASYNEQFF
J gene: TRBJ2-5; V gene: TRBV29-1; D gene: TRBD1; clone size: .; CDR3 DNA: TGCAGCGTTAGGGGGCAAGGAGAGACCCAGTACTTC; CDR3 protein: CSVRGQGETQYF
J gene: TRBJ2-3; V gene: TRBV24-1; D gene: .; clone size: .; CDR3 DNA: TGTGCCACCAGTGAGGGTTTGGGGGCGCAGTATTTT; CDR3 protein: CATSEGLGAQYF
J gene: TRBJ1-1; V gene: TRBV7-9; D gene: .; clone size: .; CDR3 DNA: TGTGCCAGCAGCTTCCAGGAAAACACTGAAGCTTTCTTT; CDR3 protein: CASSFQENTEAFF
J gene: TRBJ2-2; V gene: TRBV3-1/TRBV3-2; D gene: TRBD1; clone size: .; CDR3 DNA: TGTGCCAGCAACGGACAGGGGGGAACCGGGGAGCTGTTTTTT; CDR3 protein: CASNGQGGTGELFF
J gene: TRBJ1-2; V gene: TRBV12-3/TRBV12-4; D gene: .; clone size: .; CDR3 DNA: TGTGCCAGCAGCCCCGACGGAGAATATGGCTACACCTTC; CDR3 protein: CASSPDGEYGYTF
J gene: TRBJ1-4; V gene: TRBV5-1; D gene: .; clone size: .; CDR3 DNA: TGCGCCAGCGCCGAACAGGGACCCGAAAAACTGTTTTTT; CDR3 protein: CASAEQGPEKLFF
J gene: TRBJ2-1; V gene: TRBV7-8; D gene: TRBD2; clone size: few; CDR3 DNA: TGTGCCAGCAGCCCATATAGCGGGATATTCTACAATGAGCAGTTCTTC; CDR3 protein: CASSPYSGIFYNEQFF
J gene: TRBJ1-6; V gene: TRBV2; D gene: TRBD1; clone size: .; CDR3 DNA: TGTGCCAGCAAAGTCCGGACAGGGAGCTCCTATAATTCACCCCTCCACTTT; CDR3 protein: CASKVRTGSSYNSPLHF
J gene: TRBJ2-6; V gene: TRBV7-8; D gene: .; clone size: .; CDR3 DNA: TGTGCCAGCAGGGCTCGGGCCTTGGGCTCTGGGGCCAACGTCCTGACTTTC; CDR3 protein: CASRARALGSGANVLTF
J gene: TRBJ2-1; V gene: TRBV2; D gene: TRBD2; clone size: .; CDR3 DNA: TGTGCCAGCACGGCTAGCGGGAGAGAGAGGGATGAGCAGTTCTTC; CDR3 protein: CASTASGRERDEQFF
J gene: TRBJ2-2; V gene: TRBV5-1; D gene: TRBD2; clone size: once; CDR3 DNA: TGCGCCAGCAGCATGACTAGCGGGAGGGGCTCCGGGGAGCTGTTTTTT; CDR3 protein: CASSMTSGRGSGELFF
J gene: TRBJ2-3; V gene: TRBV4-2; D gene: .; clone size: .; CDR3 DNA: TGTGCCAGCAGCCAAGAATCCTATGCAGATACGCAGTATTTT; CDR3 protein: CASSQESYADTQYF
J gene: TRBJ1-1; V gene: TRBV6-5; D gene: TRBD1; clone size: .; CDR3 DNA: TGTGCCAGCAGTTCTCAGGGGGCGGTGGTTTACACTGAAGCTTTCTTT; CDR3 protein: CASSSQGAVVYTEAFF
J gene: TRBJ2-1; V gene: TRBV19; D gene: .; clone size: .; CDR3 DNA: TGTGCCAGTAGTATAGTTGGCGGGTACAATGAGCAGTTCTTC; CDR3 protein: CASSIVGGYNEQFF
J gene: TRBJ2-7; V gene: TRBV15; D gene: .; clone size: once; CDR3 DNA: TGTGCCACCAGCAGAGACAAGGTCCTATACGAGCAGTACTTC; CDR3 protein: CATSRDKVLYEQYF
J gene: TRBJ1-6; V gene: TRBV4-1; D gene: .; clone size: .; CDR3 DNA: TGCGCCAGCAGCCAAGATTCGAGGGGTTCACCCCTCCACTTT; CDR3 protein: CASSQDSRGSPLHF
J gene: TRBJ2-3; V gene: TRBV18; D gene: .; clone size: .; CDR3 DNA: TGTGCCAGCTCACCCTCGGGGGTAACAGATACGCAGTATTTT; CDR3 protein: CASSPSGVTDTQYF
J gene: TRBJ1-1; V gene: TRBV6-6; D gene: TRBD1; clone size: .; CDR3 DNA: TGTGCCAGCAGCCGGGACAGGGCGAACACTGAAGCTTTCTTT; CDR3 protein: CASSRDRANTEAFF
J gene: TRBJ2-5; V gene: TRBV15; D gene: .; clone size: .; CDR3 DNA: TGTGCCACCAGCAGAGGGGAGACCCAGTACTTC; CDR3 protein: CATSRGETQYF
J gene: TRBJ1-6; V gene: TRBV6-2/TRBV6-3; D gene: .; clone size: once; CDR3 DNA: TGTGCCAGCAGCGGGGAGCGTAATTCACCCCTCCACTTT; CDR3 protein: CASSGERNSPLHF
J gene: TRBJ1-3; V gene: TRBV6-1; D gene: TRBD1; clone size: .; CDR3 DNA: TGTGCCAGCAGTGAAGCGACAGGGCCCTCTGGAAACACCATATATTTT; CDR3 protein: CASSEATGPSGNTIYF
J gene: TRBJ2-1; V gene: TRBV7-3; D gene: .; clone size: .; CDR3 DNA: TGTGCCAGCAGCTTAATGGAGGGGTGGTGGATCGGCCACCACAATGAGCAGTTCTTC; CDR3 protein: CASSLMEGWWIGHHNEQFF
J gene: TRBJ1-1; V gene: TRBV14; D gene: TRBD1; clone size: .; CDR3 DNA: TGTGCCAGCAGCCAAGCGGGACAGCTCCTGCAAAAAGCTTTCTTT; CDR3 protein: CASSQAGQLLQKAFF
J gene: TRBJ2-5; V gene: TRBV24-1; D gene: TRBD1; clone size: .; CDR3 DNA: TGTGCCACCAGTGAGCCTGACAGGGGCGTTCGAGAGACCCAGTACTTC; CDR3 protein: CATSEPDRGVRETQYF
J gene: TRBJ2-1; V gene: TRBV5-1; D gene: TRBD2; clone size: .; CDR3 DNA: TGCGCCAGCAGCTTGATCGCGGGAGTGGGTGTCAATGAGCAGTTCTTC; CDR3 protein: CASSLIAGVGVNEQFF
J gene: TRBJ1-2; V gene: TRBV7-2; D gene: .; clone size: .; CDR3 DNA: TGTGCCAGCAGCCCCGGGCGGGGGCGAGCTAACTATGGCTACACCTTC; CDR3 protein: CASSPGRGRANYGYTF
J gene: TRBJ1-1; V gene: TRBV3-1/TRBV3-2; D gene: .; clone size: .; CDR3 DNA: TGTGCCAGCAGCTACAGGGCCGACACTGAAGCTTTCTTT; CDR3 protein: CASSYRADTEAFF
J gene: TRBJ1-2; V gene: TRBV19; D gene: .; clone size: .; CDR3 DNA: TGTGCCAGTAGTCTCCCAGGGTTCGCTGGCTACACCTTC; CDR3 protein: CASSLPGFAGYTF
J gene: TRBJ2-5; V gene: TRBV28; D gene: TRBD1; clone size: .; CDR3 DNA: TGTGCCAGCAGTACAGGGGGCGGAGAGACCCAGTACTTC; CDR3 protein: CASSTGGGETQYF
J gene: TRBJ1-2; V gene: TRBV5-4; D gene: TRBD1; clone size: .; CDR3 DNA: TGTGCCAGCAGCTCGGGACAGCCCTTCTATGGCTACACCTTC; CDR3 protein: CASSSGQPFYGYTF
J gene: TRBJ2-3; V gene: TRBV20-1; D gene: .; clone size: .; CDR3 DNA: TGCAGTGCTAGTAGTTTAGCGGGCACAGATACGCAGTATTTT; CDR3 protein: CSASSLAGTDTQYF
J gene: TRBJ2-1; V gene: TRBV5-1; D gene: TRBD2; clone size: .; CDR3 DNA: TGCGCCAGCAGCTTGGCCGGGGCTAGCGGGAGTGATGAGCAGTTCTTC; CDR3 protein: CASSLAGASGSDEQFF
J gene: TRBJ2-7; V gene: TRBV27; D gene: TRBD1; clone size: .; CDR3 DNA: TGTGCCAGCGGAACAGGGGGACCCTACGAGCAGTACTTC; CDR3 protein: CASGTGGPYEQYF
J gene: TRBJ2-1; V gene: TRBV4-1; D gene: TRBD2; clone size: .; CDR3 DNA: TGCGCCAGCAGCCAAGAGGGACTAGCGGGGGTCGATGAGCAGTTCTTC; CDR3 protein: CASSQEGLAGVDEQFF
J gene: TRBJ1-3; V gene: TRBV19; D gene: .; clone size: once; CDR3 DNA: TGTGCCACGGAGTCGGGGACTAGGGCTGGAAACACCATATATTTT; CDR3 protein: CATESGTRAGNTIYF
J gene: TRBJ1-5; V gene: TRBV30; D gene: .; clone size: .; CDR3 DNA: TGTGCCCAGGGCGAGAGAGGTCAGCCCCAGCATTTT; CDR3 protein: CAQGERGQPQHF